Given below is one T cell receptor (beta chain) in context. Its target is not known. The sample originates from a study of blood T cells in healthy people across ages. Study-wide points: Naive T cell percentage by flow cytometry tracked strongly with beta diversity.

The length of the CDR3 is 15 residues. Germline loops: CDR1 SGHTA, CDR2 FQGNSA. V gave up 3 bases and J gave up 2 bases, with 12 bases separating them. Primed by a sample-barcoded 5' primer and a J-beta primer mix, a second PCR proceeded for about 7 to 11 cycles. Each cDNA molecule was tagged by a template-switch adaptor that had 12 random nucleotides. Every sample returned 2.5 million or more CDR3-containing paired-end reads. In TCRdb, the 5' RACE reads were re-called with MiXCR into one record per CDR3 protein. The top ten hold roughly 14% of the sample, which has about 1.1 million distinct CDR3 sequences, about two fifths seen once.

Material: blood. The V and J genes are TRBV7-2 and TRBJ2-3; D is unclear. This clonotype was obtained from a man between 18 and 35 years old in good health. CDR3 coding DNA: TGTGCCAGCAGCTTCGGTTCGGCAGCCACAGATACGCAGTATTTT. This sequence encodes CASSFGSAATDTQYF.